The following is a TCR beta chain sequence with its context. Its antigen remains unidentified. Relative to the germline gene, one junction end is altered; a read error may explain this. Naive CD8 T cell sorting was performed on the CD8+CD4-CCR7+CD45RA+ phenotype. With listed TCR primers and previously described methods, bulk TCR libraries were prepared. TCRdb re-called the PCR reads with MiXCR, one entry per CDR3 protein. The top ten hold about 1.2% of the sample, which has about 36,000 distinct CDR3 sequences, 15% to 20% seen once. The sample originates from a study of molecular identifiers for immune sequencing clone quantification. General study findings and limits: Over 99% of CMV-specific effector molecules, but under 1% of naive ones, were in clones above 20 copies. Highly expanded clone sizes could be underestimated through barcode sharing by identical TCR molecules.

The CDR3 contains 16 residues. Input material: naive CD8+ T cells from blood, with Jurkat cell RNA spiked in. The subset: FACS-sorted CD8+CD4-CCR7+CD45RA+ naive T cells. The chain combines TRBV5-3 with TRBJ2-2, with D perhaps being TRBD1 or TRBD2 (5 bases each). TRBV5-3 is an ORF; its function is uncertain. This receptor was taken from a human donor in good health. Some libraries in this study had Jurkat cell RNA spiked in. The CDR3 coding sequence is TGTGCCAGCAGCTTCCCGGACAAGACGAACACCGGGGAGTTGTTTTTT. The encoded protein is CASSFPDKTNTGELFF.